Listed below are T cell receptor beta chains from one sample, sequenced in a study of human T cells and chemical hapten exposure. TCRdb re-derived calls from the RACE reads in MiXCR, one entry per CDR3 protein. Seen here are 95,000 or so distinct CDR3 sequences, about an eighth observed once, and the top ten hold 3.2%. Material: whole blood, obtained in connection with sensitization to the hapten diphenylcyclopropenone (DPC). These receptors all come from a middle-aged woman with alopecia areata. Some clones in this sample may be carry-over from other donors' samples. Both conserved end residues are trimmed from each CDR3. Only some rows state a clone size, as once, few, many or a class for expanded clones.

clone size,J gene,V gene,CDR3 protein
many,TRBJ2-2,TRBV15,ATSRDPASTGELF
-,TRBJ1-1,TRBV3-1,ASSLGWEGGEAF
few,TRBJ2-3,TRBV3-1,ASSQDVVDTQY
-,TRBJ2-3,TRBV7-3,ASGGSLTDTQY
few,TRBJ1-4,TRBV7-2,ASSPRGQTRLF
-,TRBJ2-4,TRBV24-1,ATSDSGFGGKNIQY
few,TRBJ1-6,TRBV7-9,ASSYRESYNSPLH
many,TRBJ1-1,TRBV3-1,ASSRWGQTTEAF
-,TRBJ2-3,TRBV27,ASSFGQGAKADTQY
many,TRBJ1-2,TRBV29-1,SAPDTFEGGGYT
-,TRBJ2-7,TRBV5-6,ASSLFGSAGGPEQY
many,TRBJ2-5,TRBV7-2,ASSLKQETQY
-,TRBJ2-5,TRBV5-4,ASSSGTRGGETQY
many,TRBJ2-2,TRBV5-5,ASSLLSWGGGTGELF
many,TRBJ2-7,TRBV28,ASSDGTDPYEQY
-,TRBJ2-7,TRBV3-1,ASSQVDRGRYEQY
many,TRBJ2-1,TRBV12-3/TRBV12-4,ASRRDFYNEQF
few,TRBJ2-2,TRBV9,ASSVGVVRTGELF
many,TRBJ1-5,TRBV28,ASRGTGEAQPQH
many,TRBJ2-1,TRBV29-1,GSQLADYNEQF
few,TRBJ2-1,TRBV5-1,ASRLMVSGTEGGEQF
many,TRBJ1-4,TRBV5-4,ASSQEGFGDEKLF
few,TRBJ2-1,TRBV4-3,ASSQLAVGGNEQF
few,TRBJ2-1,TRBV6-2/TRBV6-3,ASSGFGEQF
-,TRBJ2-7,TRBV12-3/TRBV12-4,ASSPSTGREQY
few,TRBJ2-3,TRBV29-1,SVDEGATQY
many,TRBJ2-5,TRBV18,ASSQLPQETQY
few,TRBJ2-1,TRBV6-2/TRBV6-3,ASNLAGGAGNEQF
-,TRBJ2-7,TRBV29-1,SARNSGGAYEQY
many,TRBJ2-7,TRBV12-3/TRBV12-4,ASSLTGAAYEQY
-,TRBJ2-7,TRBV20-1,SARDIIGSYEQY
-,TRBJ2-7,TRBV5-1,ASSLGQGVTYEQY
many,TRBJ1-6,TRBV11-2,ASSRDRATLNSPLH
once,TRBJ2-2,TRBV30,AWNLIAGGLSGELF
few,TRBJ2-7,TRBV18,ASSPPASVYEQY
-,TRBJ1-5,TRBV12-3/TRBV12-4,ASRGGLSRSQH
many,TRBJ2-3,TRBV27,ASSFSDTQY
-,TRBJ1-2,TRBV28,ASLRDTNYGYT
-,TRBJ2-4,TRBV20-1,SARFGQGNIQY
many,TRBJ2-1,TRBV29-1,SVEAGGYNEQF
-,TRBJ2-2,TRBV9,ASGIGHLTGELF
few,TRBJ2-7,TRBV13,ASSFALGTSGGEQY
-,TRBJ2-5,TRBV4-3,ASSRRQQETQY
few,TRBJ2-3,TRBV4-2,ASSQAGSTDTQY
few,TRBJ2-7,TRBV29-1,STYKGNDEQY
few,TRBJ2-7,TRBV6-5,ASSTGGEQY
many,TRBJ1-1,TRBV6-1,ASSDVGQRNTEAF
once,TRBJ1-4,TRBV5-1,ASRLTDLATNEKLF
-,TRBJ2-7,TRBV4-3,ASSQAKGYEQY
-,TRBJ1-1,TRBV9,ASSARGQANTEAF
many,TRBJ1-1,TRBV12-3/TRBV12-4,ASSSREMAF
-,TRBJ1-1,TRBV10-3,AIGRTNTEAF
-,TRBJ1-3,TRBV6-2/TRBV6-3,ASSYSSGRGNTIY